The 7 T cell receptor beta chains listed next were all sequenced from one sample in a study of human T cells and chemical hapten exposure. Regarding time point: patch test 3, about 24 weeks after DPC sensitization. Treatment here: therapeutic diphenylcyclopropenone sensitization with weekly scalp DPC. MiXCR, run by TCRdb on the RACE reads, gives a single entry per CDR3 protein. The table includes around 150,000 distinct CDR3 sequences, about a quarter detected once. The starting material was whole blood, obtained in connection with sensitization to the hapten diphenylcyclopropenone (DPC). The receptors here all came from a young woman with alopecia areata. Some clones in this sample may be carry-over from other donors' samples.

This clonotype has more than one count but fewer than ten. In DNA, the CDR3 is TGCAGCGTTGACCCCTCCACTAGCACAGATACGCAGTATTTT. Amino acids: CSVDPSTSTDTQYF. The V gene is TRBV29-1, the J gene TRBJ2-3; D is unclear. Trimming cost V 3 bases and J 0 bases, with 10 bases left between them. The CDR3 has 14 residues. Germline V gene data show CDR1 as SQVTM and CDR2 as ANQGSEA.

V usage is TRBV12-3 or TRBV12-4 and J usage is TRBJ1-2; TRBD1 aligns across 9 bases. V shed 3 bases and J 6 bases; nucleotides not matched to a gene: 5. This CDR3 is built from 14 residues. The CDR3 bases are TGTGCCAGCAGTTTGGCTGGGACAGGGAATGGCTACACCTTC. Its translation is CASSLAGTGNGYTF.

The V gene is TRBV2, the J gene TRBJ1-1; tentatively, D is TRBD1 (5 bases). The V end was cut by 6 bases, the J end by 1 base, with 15 bases between. Germline values: CDR1 SNHLY, CDR2 FYNNEI. The CDR3 has 15 amino acids. CDR3 residues: CASSRWAGQNTEAFF. Here the CDR3 DNA reads TGTGCCAGCAGCCGGTGGGCCGGACAGAACACTGAAGCTTTCTTT.

V is TRBV6-5 and J is TRBJ2-1, with 10 bases aligning to TRBD2. Trimming cost V 6 bases and J 6 bases; bases outside gene matches: 2. Germline V gene data show CDR1 as MNHEY and CDR2 as SVGAGI. CDR3 size: 13 residues. The DNA for the CDR3 is TGTGCCAGCAGGCTAGCGGGAGTCAATGAGCAGTTCTTC. It yields the protein CASRLAGVNEQFF.

V and J are TRBV18 and TRBJ1-2, with 9 bases that match TRBD1. The CDR3 has 15 residues. Germline assignment: CDR1 KGHSH and CDR2 LQKENI. The J segment lost 8 bases and the V segment lost 6 bases, leaving 13 bases of the junction unmatched. The CDR3, as DNA: TGTGCCAGCTCGCGTTCCGGGACAGGGTACTCCGGCTACACCTTC. Protein: CASSRSGTGYSGYTF.

The V call is TRBV6-1, the J call TRBJ2-7; no firm D call. Germline CDR1 MNHNS, CDR2 SASEGT. Trimming stripped 1 base from V and 0 bases from J, with 10 bases between. The CDR3 loop spans 15 amino acids. The CDR3 nucleotides are TGTGCCAGCAGTGAAGTTGACGTCAGCTCCTACGAGCAGTACTTC. Its protein is CASSEVDVSSYEQYF.

J is TRBJ2-5 and V is TRBV6-5; D gene ambiguous. Trimming cost V 2 bases and J 4 bases, with 20 bases left between them. Germline V CDR1 and CDR2: MNHEY, SVGAGI. CDR3 length equals 17 residues. In DNA, the CDR3 is TGTGCCAGCAGTTACAGTGTTTTGGGTTTCTCAGGAGAGACCCAGTACTTC. Translated: CASSYSVLGFSGETQYF.